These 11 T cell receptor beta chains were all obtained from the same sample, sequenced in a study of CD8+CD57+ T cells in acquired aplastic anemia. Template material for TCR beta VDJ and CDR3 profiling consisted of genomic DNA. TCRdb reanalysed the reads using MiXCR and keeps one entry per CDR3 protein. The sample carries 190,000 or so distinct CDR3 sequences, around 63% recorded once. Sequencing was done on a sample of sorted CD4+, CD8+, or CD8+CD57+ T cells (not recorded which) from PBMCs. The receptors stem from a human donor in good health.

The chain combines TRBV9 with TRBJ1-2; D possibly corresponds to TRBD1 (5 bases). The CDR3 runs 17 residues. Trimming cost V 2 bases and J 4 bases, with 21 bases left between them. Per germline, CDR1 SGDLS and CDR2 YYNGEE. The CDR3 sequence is CASSVEDLQGQGYGYTF. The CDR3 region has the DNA TGTGCCAGCAGCGTTGAAGATCTTCAAGGGCAGGGCTATGGCTACACCTTC.

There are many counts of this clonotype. The CDR3 loop reads CASSYSQQGNHEQYF. The CDR3 nucleotides read TGTGCCAGCAGTTACTCACAGCAGGGGAACCACGAGCAGTACTTC. The chain combines TRBV6-5 with TRBJ2-7, with D tentatively TRBD1 (6 bases). There are 15 residues in the CDR3. CDR1 and CDR2 (germline): MNHEY, SVGAGI. Trimming shortened V by 0 bases and J by 5 bases, and 14 bases separated the two germline ends.

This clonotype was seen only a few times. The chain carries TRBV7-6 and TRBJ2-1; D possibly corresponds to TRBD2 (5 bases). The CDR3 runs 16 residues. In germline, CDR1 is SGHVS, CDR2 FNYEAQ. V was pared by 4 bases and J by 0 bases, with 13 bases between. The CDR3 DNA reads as TGTGCCAGCAGCTCCCTTAGCGATAGCTCCTACAATGAGCAGTTCTTC. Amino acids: CASSSLSDSSYNEQFF.

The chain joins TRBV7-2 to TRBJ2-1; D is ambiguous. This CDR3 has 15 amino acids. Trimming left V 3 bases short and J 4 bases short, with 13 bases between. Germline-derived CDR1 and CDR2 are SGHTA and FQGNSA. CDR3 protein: CASSFSPPPYNEQFF. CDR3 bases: TGTGCCAGCAGCTTTAGTCCTCCCCCTTACAATGAGCAGTTCTTC. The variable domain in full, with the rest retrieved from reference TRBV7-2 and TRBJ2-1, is GAGVSQSPSNKVTEKGKDVELRCDPISGHTALYWYRQSLGQGLEFLIYFQGNSAPDKSGLPSDRFSAERTGGSVSTLTIQRTQQEDSAVYLCASSFSPPPYNEQFFGPGTRLTVL.

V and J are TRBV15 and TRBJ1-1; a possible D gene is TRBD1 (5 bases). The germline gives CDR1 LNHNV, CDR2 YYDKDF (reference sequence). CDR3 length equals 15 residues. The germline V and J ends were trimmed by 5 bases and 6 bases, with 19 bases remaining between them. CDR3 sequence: CATSGHLRVGAEAFF. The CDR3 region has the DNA TGTGCCACCAGCGGGCATCTCAGGGTGGGCGCTGAAGCTTTCTTT.

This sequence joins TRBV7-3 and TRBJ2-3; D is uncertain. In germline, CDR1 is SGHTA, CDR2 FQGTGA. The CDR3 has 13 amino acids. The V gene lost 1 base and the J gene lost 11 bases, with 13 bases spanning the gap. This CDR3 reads CASSLSYGSQQYF. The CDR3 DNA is TGTGCCAGCAGCTTAAGTTATGGCAGTCAGCAGTATTTT.

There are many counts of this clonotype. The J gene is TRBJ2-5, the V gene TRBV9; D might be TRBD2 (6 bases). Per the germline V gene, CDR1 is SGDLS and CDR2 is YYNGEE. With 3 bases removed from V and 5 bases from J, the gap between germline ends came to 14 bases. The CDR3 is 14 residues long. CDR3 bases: TGTGCCAGCAGCGGCGGGATGTACCGGGAGACCCAGTACTTC. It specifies CASSGGMYRETQYF. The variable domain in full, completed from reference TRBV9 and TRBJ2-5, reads DSGVTQTPKHLITATGQRVTLRCSPRSGDLSVYWYQQSLDQGLQFLIQYYNGEERAKGNILERFSAQQFPDLHSELNLSSLELGDSALYFCASSGGMYRETQYFGPGTRLLVL.

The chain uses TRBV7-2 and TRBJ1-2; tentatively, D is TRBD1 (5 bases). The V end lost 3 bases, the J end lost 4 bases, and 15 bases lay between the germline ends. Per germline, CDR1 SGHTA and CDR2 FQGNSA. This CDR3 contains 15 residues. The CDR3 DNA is TGTGCCAGCAGCTTGACAGATGGAGGGTCCTATGGCTACACCTTC. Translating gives CASSLTDGGSYGYTF. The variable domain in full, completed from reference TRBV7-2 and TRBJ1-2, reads GAGVSQSPSNKVTEKGKDVELRCDPISGHTALYWYRQSLGQGLEFLIYFQGNSAPDKSGLPSDRFSAERTGGSVSTLTIQRTQQEDSAVYLCASSLTDGGSYGYTFGSGTRLTVV.

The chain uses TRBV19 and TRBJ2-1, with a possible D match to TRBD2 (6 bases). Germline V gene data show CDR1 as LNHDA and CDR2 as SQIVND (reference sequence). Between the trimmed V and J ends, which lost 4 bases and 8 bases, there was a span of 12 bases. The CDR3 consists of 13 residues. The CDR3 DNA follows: TGTGCCAGTAGTACTAGGGGAGGCGATGAGCAGTTCTTC. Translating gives CASSTRGGDEQFF. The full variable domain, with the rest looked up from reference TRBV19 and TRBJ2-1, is DGGITQSPKYLFRKEGQNVTLSCEQNLNHDAMYWYRQDPGQGLRLIYYSQIVNDFQKGDIAEGYSVSREKKESFPLTVTSAQKNPTAFYLCASSTRGGDEQFFGPGTRLTVL.

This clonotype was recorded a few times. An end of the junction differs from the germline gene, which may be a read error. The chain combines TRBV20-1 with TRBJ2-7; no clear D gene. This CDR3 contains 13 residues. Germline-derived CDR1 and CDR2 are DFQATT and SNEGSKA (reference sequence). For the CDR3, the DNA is TGCAGCGCTACGGGCAGATACTCCTACGAGCAGTACTTC. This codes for CSATGRYSYEQYF.

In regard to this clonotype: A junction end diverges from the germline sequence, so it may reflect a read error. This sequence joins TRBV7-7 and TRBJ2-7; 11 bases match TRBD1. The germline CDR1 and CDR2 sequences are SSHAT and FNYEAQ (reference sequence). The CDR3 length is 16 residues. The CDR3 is CASSFRDRGARYEQYF. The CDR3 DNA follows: TGTGCTAGCAGCTTCCGGGACAGGGGGGCGCGCTACGAGCAGTACTTC. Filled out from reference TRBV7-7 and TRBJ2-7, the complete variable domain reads GAGVSQSPRYKVTKRGQDVTLRCDPISSHATLYWYQQALGQGPEFLTYFNYEAQPDKSGLPSDRFSAERPEGSISTLTIQRTEQRDSAMYRCASSFRDRGARYEQYFGPGTRLTVT.